These 16 T cell receptor beta chains share one sample of origin, sequenced in a study of cytomegalovirus exposure and HLA in healthy donors. Amplification used 60 Vbeta primers and 13 Jbeta primers. Here immunoSEQ multiplex PCR was the method, and the copy in TCRdb shows in-frame clones only, minus some. The sample contains 85,000 to 100,000 clones, around 77% of which appear only once. What was sequenced was PBMCs. These receptors all come from a man aged 35-49 years in good health and CMV-seronegative.

The V call is TRBV5-4, the J call TRBJ2-3, with TRBD1 matching over 12 bases. V lost 5 bases to trimming and J lost 4 bases; unmatched junction nucleotides: 8. The CDR3 totals 16 residues. Germline lookup yields CDR1 SGHNT and CDR2 YYREEE (reference sequence). CDR3 sequence: CASRAPGTGGADTQYF. CDR3 nucleotide sequence: TGTGCCAGCAGAGCCCCCGGGACAGGGGGCGCAGATACGCAGTATTTT.

This clone was counted between two and nine times. The genes are TRBV30 and TRBJ2-1, with 11 bases fitting TRBD1. The germline CDR1 and CDR2 sequences are GTSNPN and SVGIG (reference sequence). The CDR3 has 16 residues. V gave up 5 bases and J gave up 3 bases; unmatched junction bases: 9. The CDR3 nucleotides are TGTGCCTGGGCTACCGGACAGGGGGCTTACTACAATGAGCAGTTCTTC. Amino acids: CAWATGQGAYYNEQFF.

The CDR3 DNA follows: TGTGCCAGCAGCTCACTCTACGAGCAGTACTTC. Translated: CASSSLYEQYF. The chain employs TRBV2 and TRBJ2-7; the D is unclear. The germline gives CDR1 SNHLY, CDR2 FYNNEI. Trimming cost V 6 bases and J 3 bases, with 6 bases left between them. CDR3 length: 11 amino acids.

The chain uses TRBV7-2 and TRBJ2-1, with a possible D match to TRBD1 (6 bases). CDR1 and CDR2 from the germline V gene are SGHTA and FQGNSA. Deletions cut 0 bases from V and 10 bases from J, with 19 bases between. This CDR3 spans 16 amino acids. CDR3 DNA: TGTGCCAGCAGCTTAGCAGGACCGGGACAAAAAGGGGAGCAGTTCTTC. Its translation is CASSLAGPGQKGEQFF. Complete variable domain (other parts from reference TRBV7-2 and TRBJ2-1): GAGVSQSPSNKVTEKGKDVELRCDPISGHTALYWYRQSLGQGLEFLIYFQGNSAPDKSGLPSDRFSAERTGGSVSTLTIQRTQQEDSAVYLCASSLAGPGQKGEQFFGPGTRLTVL.

The chain joins TRBV5-1 to TRBJ1-3, with 7 positions matching TRBD1. CDR1 SGHRS and CDR2 YFSETQ come from the germline V gene. CDR3 length: 15 amino acids. The trim removed 4 bases at V and 0 bases at J, leaving 4 bases unmatched. For the CDR3, the DNA is TGCGCCAGCAGCACAACAGGGGACTCTGGAAACACCATATATTTT. It codes for CASSTTGDSGNTIYF.

The chain is built from TRBV19 and TRBJ2-7; possibly TRBD1 for D (6 bases). CDR1 and CDR2 (germline): LNHDA, SQIVND (reference sequence). This CDR3 spans 14 amino acids. V was clipped by 8 bases and J by 1 base, with 15 bases between them. For the CDR3, the DNA is TGTGCCAGTTCTCGGACAGTTAATTCCTACGAGCAGTACTTC. Protein sequence: CASSRTVNSYEQYF.

The chain employs TRBV7-9 and TRBJ2-7; TRBD2 matches 11 bases. V trimming: 4 bases; J trimming: 4 bases; junction bases outside the gene matches: 6. Germline-derived CDR1 and CDR2 are SEHNR and FQNEAQ (reference sequence). This CDR3 is 15 amino acids long. The chain's CDR3 is CASSWIAGGWYEQYF. As DNA, the CDR3 is TGTGCCAGCAGCTGGATAGCGGGGGGGTGGTACGAGCAGTACTTC.

The sample holds one count of this clone. The chain employs TRBV5-8 and TRBJ2-7, with 11 bases aligning to TRBD1. The V gene's germline CDR1 is SGHTS and CDR2 YDEGEE. The CDR3 consists of 14 residues. V gave up 4 bases and J gave up 2 bases; unmatched junction bases: 2. The CDR3 loop reads CASSMGQGAYEQYF. The CDR3 DNA reads as TGTGCCAGCAGCATGGGACAGGGGGCCTACGAGCAGTACTTC. The variable domain in full, completed from reference TRBV5-8 and TRBJ2-7, reads EAGVTQSPTHLIKTRGQQATLRCSPISGHTSVYWYQQALGLGLQFLLWYDEGEERNRGNFPPRFSGRQFPNYSSELNVNALELEDSALYLCASSMGQGAYEQYFGPGTRLTVT.

The chain joins TRBV5-6 to TRBJ1-1; D unresolved. Germline CDR1 SGHDT, CDR2 YYEEEE. The length of the CDR3 is 13 residues. The V gene lost 0 bases and the J gene lost 0 bases, with 3 bases spanning the gap. CDR3 sequence: CASSLAVNTEAFF. In DNA form, the CDR3 reads TGTGCCAGCAGCTTGGCAGTGAACACTGAAGCTTTCTTT.

The V call is TRBV5-8, the J call TRBJ2-3, with D possibly being TRBD2 (5 bases). The CDR3 is 15 residues long. Germline V lookup: CDR1 SGHTS, CDR2 YDEGEE. V was pared by 0 bases and J by 2 bases, with 10 bases between. CDR3 in DNA: TGTGCCAGCAGCTTGGGGACTTCTAACACAGATACGCAGTATTTT. Protein: CASSLGTSNTDTQYF.

This clone was seen only a few times. V gene TRBV10-3 combines with J gene TRBJ2-6; D is undetermined. Germline V gene data show CDR1 as ENHRY and CDR2 as SYGVKD. V dropped 0 bases and J dropped 4 bases, with 13 bases sitting between them. The CDR3 is 17 amino acids. The DNA of the CDR3 is TGTGCCATCAGTGAGTCTGACAACCTGGTCGGGGCCAACGTCCTGACTTTC. This gives the protein CAISESDNLVGANVLTF.

This clone has more than one count but fewer than ten. The rearrangement joins TRBV15 to TRBJ2-5; 8 bases are shared with TRBD1. There are 15 residues in the CDR3. Germline CDR1 and CDR2: LNHNV and YYDKDF (reference sequence). V dropped 3 bases and J dropped 5; count of bases not matched to a gene: 8. CDR3 protein: CATSSLQGATETQYF. CDR3 in DNA: TGTGCCACCAGCAGCCTCCAGGGGGCAACGGAGACCCAGTACTTC.

The rearrangement links TRBV2 to TRBJ2-2; 8 positions match TRBD2. Trimming at V came to 8 bases and at J to 5 bases, leaving 7 bases not matched to a gene. The CDR3 sequence is 14 residues long. Germline V gene data show CDR1 as SNHLY and CDR2 as FYNNEI. The CDR3 protein is CASRTSLETGELFF. Written as DNA, the CDR3 is TGTGCCAGCCGGACTAGCCTCGAGACCGGGGAGCTGTTTTTT.

Of note for this clone: Other nucleotide sequences from this sample produce the same CDR3. The V and J genes are TRBV5-1 and TRBJ1-4, with D possibly matching TRBD1 (5 bases). V gave up 3 bases and J gave up 2 bases, with 8 bases separating them. Looked up from germline, CDR1 is SGHRS and CDR2 is YFSETQ. The CDR3 is 14 amino acids. Here the CDR3 reads CASSWGRTNEKLFF. In DNA form, the CDR3 reads TGCGCCAGCAGCTGGGGCAGGACTAATGAAAAACTGTTTTTT.

The chain has TRBV7-8 and TRBJ1-2; no reliable D call. Germline CDR1 reads SGHVS; CDR2 reads FQNEAQ. V was clipped by 0 bases and J by 1 base, with 6 bases between them. CDR3 length equals 14 residues. CDR3 residues: CASSLANSNYGYTF. The CDR3 nucleotides read TGTGCCAGCAGCTTAGCAAACAGTAACTATGGCTACACCTTC.

CDR3 protein: CASSLTAGGATEAFF. The CDR3 nucleotides read TGTGCCAGCAGCTTAACCGCAGGTGGGGCTACTGAAGCTTTCTTT. This chain joins TRBV7-3 and TRBJ1-1; D may be TRBD1 (5 bases). The CDR3 extends over 15 amino acids. The germline V gene encodes CDR1 SGHTA and CDR2 FQGTGA. V lost 0 bases and J 5 bases, leaving 13 bases between the germline ends.